The present TCR beta chain was sequenced within a study of response to subunit inactivated influenza vaccine. Overall study results and limits: Authors suggested few new T cells are recruited by each seasonal influenza vaccination.

Trimming stripped 8 bases from V and 6 bases from J, with 10 bases between. The CDR3 length is 12 residues. CDR1 and CDR2 (germline): SNHLY, FYNNEI. This clonotype was observed at least ten times. Its cognate antigen is unknown. MiXCR was run by TCRdb on the RT-PCR reads, yielding one entry per CDR3 protein. Here the sample spans under 800,000 distinct CDR3 sequences, about 15% being singletons. The J gene is TRBJ2-2, the V gene TRBV2; D perhaps matches TRBD2 (6 bases). The TCR comes from a man in his forties or fifties who received an inactivated influenza vaccine. The material was PBMCs from blood, obtained less than 15 days before vaccination. The CDR3, as DNA: TGTGCCAGCGCGAGGGAGGCCGGGGAGCTGTTTTTT. Protein product: CASAREAGELFF.